This T cell receptor beta chain was identified during a study of beta chain features in type 1 diabetes (dated by TCRdb to 2017 to 2018). About the full investigation: No differences in mean age, gender distribution, total cell number or subset yield were found between patients and healthy donors. Across all samples, around 99 million sorted cells were examined, and cell number per subset correlated strongly with RNA yield. The study compared the TCRB repertoires of sorted circulating CD4+ T cell subsets in recently diagnosed type 1 diabetes patients with those in matched healthy donors. Naive and central memory subsets were obtained from all 28 donors, but regulatory and stem cell-like memory subsets were isolated from only 8 patients and roughly 8 healthy donors. Broader findings and caveats from the paper: Only small numbers of individuals were included in the HLA sub-analyses, which left unresolved whether HLA type had any influence on TCRB rearrangement. PCR might favor shorter templates, but patient and control samples were amplified and corrected together, so any skew would affect both groups equally. The naive, central memory and regulatory TCRB repertoires appeared to resemble one another more closely among patients than among healthy donors. Fewer insertions and more nucleotide deletions at VDJ recombination sites were observed in patients with type 1 diabetes, implying thymic rearrangement abnormalities. Because cDNA was sequenced instead of genomic DNA, highly expressing activated cells could be over-represented, though the groups showed no difference in activation or CD3 levels. A moderate but significant shortening of TCRB CDR3 length was observed in type 1 diabetes patients in all four CD4+ subsets.

On this clone itself: Its antigen is not yet known. The sample holds no much larger clone one base away, and base qualities are not on file.

The entire isolated RNA was reverse transcribed using the High Capacity cDNA Reverse Transcription Kit, and thus expressed TCRB transcripts were sequenced. Deep immunoSEQ sequencing was applied to naive, central memory and regulatory T cell samples, giving an average of approximately 3.8 million total reads per sample. Sorted cells were lysed in RLT buffer and RNA was extracted with DNase-treated RNeasy Micro or Mini kits, depending on cell number. To prevent cross-contamination, each cell subset was processed individually, whereas patient and healthy donor samples were processed jointly. Using the immunoSEQ multiplex PCR, TCRB sequences were amplified from cDNA into 87-bp fragments spanning the CDR3 region. Amplicons were sequenced on the Illumina HiSeq platform. The study's own analysis went as follows. PCR bias was computationally corrected using synthetic template baselines, reads within Hamming distance 2 were collapsed, and singletons that could not be merged were discarded. By aligning reads against IMGT, V, D and J genes, CDR3 length, and insertions or deletions at six rearrangement sites were assigned. Within each subset, clonotype counts were normalized to the number of sorted cells before true diversity and Gini coefficients were calculated with the tcR R package. The overlap coefficient, calculated on TCRB nucleotide sequences, was used to measure repertoire sharing. Out-of-frame TCRB sequences from naive cells were analyzed as a proxy for the pre-selection repertoire. The table comes from immuneACCESS by way of TCRdb, which keeps in-frame sequences with V and J called. Part of the clones is missing from these tables; in studies checked, under half for an unresolved V gene and the rest for unknown reasons. That table supplies the V and J calls and clone size; D and trimming were determined from the DNA. Recorded for this sample are about 620,000 clones; roughly a sixth of them occurred a single time. Together, the top ten hold about 0.087% of the sample.

The CDR3 measures 19 amino acids from cysteine to phenylalanine. Only the CDR3 DNA stays, 57 bases, in frame from base 1. From each donor, a single peripheral blood sample of approximately 110 mL on average was drawn into heparinised tubes. A BD FACSAria II was used to sort naive, central memory, regulatory and stem cell-like memory CD4+ T cells with a panel that included CD45RO, CCR7, CD25, CD127, CD95 and CD27. All sorted populations exceeded 95% purity. PBMCs were separated immediately by Lymphoprep density gradient centrifugation and were stained directly, without being cultured. So that batch effects would be minimized, each experiment stained and sorted samples in pairs, pairing one healthy donor with one patient.

Recombination joined TRBV23-1 with TRBJ2-5; TRBD2 is possibly the D segment (5 matching bases). The J call may not be correct, given that the DNA end is closer to TRBJ2-7. TRBV23-1 counts as an open reading frame of uncertain function. Sample: naive CD4+ T cells from blood. The cell subset or site tag for this specimen amounts to: true naive CD4+ T cells. The TCR comes from a man younger than 35 in good health. The CDR3 region has the sequence CASSQSVYIGGSGGFEQYF. The DNA sequence reads TGCGCCAGCAGTCAATCCGTGTATATTGGAGGCAGTGGTGGATTCGAGCAGTACTTC.